These 9 T cell receptor beta chains came from one sample sequenced in a study of cytomegalovirus exposure and HLA in healthy donors. The PCR used 60 Vbeta and 13 Jbeta primers. The protocol was immunoSEQ multiplex PCR, while the TCRdb copy is restricted to in-frame clones and leaves out a portion. The profile shows roughly 72,000 clones, 65% to 85% of them singletons. Sequenced: PBMCs. Receptors originate from a woman in her forties in good health and CMV-seropositive.

The chain recombines TRBV29-1 with TRBJ1-1, with 10 bases lining up with TRBD1. CDR1 and CDR2 from the germline V gene are SQVTM and ANQGSEA. CDR3 size: 14 residues. V lost 6 bases, J lost 6 bases, and 10 bases stayed unmatched. The CDR3 DNA reads as TGCAGCGTAGCGTTACGGACAGGGGGTTCTGAAGCTTTCTTT. Protein product: CSVALRTGGSEAFF.

The J gene is TRBJ2-3, the V gene TRBV9, with D possibly being TRBD2 (5 bases). The CDR3 has 14 amino acids. V dropped 0 bases and J dropped 4 bases, with 9 bases sitting between them. The V gene's germline CDR1 is SGDLS and CDR2 YYNGEE. The CDR3 sequence is CASSVELVADTQYF. The DNA for the CDR3 is TGTGCCAGCAGCGTAGAACTAGTCGCAGATACGCAGTATTTT.

The gene calls are TRBV2 and TRBJ2-5, with D perhaps TRBD1 (6 bases). Looked up from germline, CDR1 is SNHLY and CDR2 is FYNNEI. V gave up 2 bases and J gave up 1 base, with 17 bases separating them. The CDR3 runs 17 residues. CDR3 loop: CASSESFDRSLQETQYF. In nucleotides, the CDR3 is TGTGCCAGCAGTGAATCATTCGACAGGTCTCTCCAAGAGACCCAGTACTTC. The variable domain in full, completed from reference TRBV2 and TRBJ2-5, reads EPEVTQTPSHQVTQMGQEVILRCVPISNHLYFYWYRQILGQKVEFLVSFYNNEISEKSEIFDDQFSVERPDGSNFTLKIRSTKLEDSAMYFCASSESFDRSLQETQYFGPGTRLLVL.

This clone has only one observation. The chain carries TRBV30 and TRBJ2-7; D possibly corresponds to TRBD1 (5 bases). CDR1 GTSNPN and CDR2 SVGIG come from the germline V gene (reference sequence). The CDR3 sequence is 14 residues long. V lost 2 bases and J lost 5, with 16 bases in between. In DNA, the CDR3 is TGTGCCTGGAGTCCAGGACAATTAGGCAACGAGCAGTACTTC. Protein sequence: CAWSPGQLGNEQYF.

This clone occurred once. V and J are TRBV29-1 and TRBJ1-2; no definite D call. Germline lookup yields CDR1 SQVTM and CDR2 ANQGSEA. Deletions cut 7 bases from V and 0 bases from J, with 12 bases between. The CDR3 is 13 residues long. The CDR3, as DNA: TGCAGCGCCCCAGACAAGGCTAACTATGGCTACACCTTC. Its translation is CSAPDKANYGYTF.

V gene TRBV6-5 combines with J gene TRBJ1-2, with D perhaps matching TRBD1 (6 bases). Trimming took off 0 bases at V and 4 bases at J, with 12 bases between the two ends. CDR1 and CDR2 (germline): MNHEY, SVGAGI. CDR3 length equals 15 residues. The CDR3 nucleotides read TGTGCCAGCAGTTACTCCCAAGGACAGCCCTATGGCTACACCTTC. It translates to CASSYSQGQPYGYTF.

The CDR3 DNA is TGTGCCAGCAGTAACGCCGGCGGGGGGAGTGGCTACACCTTC. This sequence encodes CASSNAGGGSGYTF. The chain has TRBV6-5 and TRBJ1-2; a possible D gene is TRBD1 (5 bases). Germline lookup yields CDR1 MNHEY and CDR2 SVGAGI. The CDR3 has 14 residues. Trimming took off 5 bases at V and 7 bases at J, with 17 bases between the two ends.

The chain joins TRBV11-2 to TRBJ2-2, with unresolved D. The germline V and J ends were trimmed by 3 bases and 0 bases, with 5 bases remaining between them. Germline V gives CDR1 SGHAT, CDR2 FQNNGV. This CDR3 has 14 residues. This chain's CDR3 is CASSFLPNTGELFF. The CDR3 coding sequence is TGTGCCAGCAGCTTTCTTCCGAACACCGGGGAGCTGTTTTTT.

The chain employs TRBV5-1 and TRBJ1-4, with 7 bases matching TRBD1. CDR1 and CDR2 from the germline V gene are SGHRS and YFSETQ. The CDR3 sequence is 15 residues long. Unmatched junction bases numbered 1, after V lost 1 base and J lost 1 base. CDR3 DNA: TGCGCCAGCAGCTTGACAGGGGTAACTAATGAAAAACTGTTTTTT. Protein sequence: CASSLTGVTNEKLFF.